In its sample, the clone carrying this TCR beta chain was seen once. The junction shows a germline mismatch at one end, possibly a read error. These data belong to a study of blood T cells in healthy people across ages. CDR1 and CDR2 from the germline V gene are SGHRS and YFSETQ. There are 13 residues in the CDR3. A second PCR of roughly 7 to 11 cycles used a sample-barcoded 5' primer and a J-beta primer mix. Every sample returned 2.5 million or more CDR3-containing paired-end reads. TCRdb re-analysed the 5' RACE reads in MiXCR, keeping a single row per CDR3 protein. The sample gives about 1.6 million distinct CDR3 sequences, almost 35% of which show up once; 11% is in the top ten.

The source material was blood. The TCR comes from a woman between 25 and 40 years old in good health. This chain joins TRBV5-1 and TRBJ2-1, with 7 nucleotides matching TRBD1. The CDR3 region is CTSSFNRGHEQFF. The CDR3 DNA reads TGCACCAGCAGCTTTAACAGGGGTCATGAGCAGTTCTTC.